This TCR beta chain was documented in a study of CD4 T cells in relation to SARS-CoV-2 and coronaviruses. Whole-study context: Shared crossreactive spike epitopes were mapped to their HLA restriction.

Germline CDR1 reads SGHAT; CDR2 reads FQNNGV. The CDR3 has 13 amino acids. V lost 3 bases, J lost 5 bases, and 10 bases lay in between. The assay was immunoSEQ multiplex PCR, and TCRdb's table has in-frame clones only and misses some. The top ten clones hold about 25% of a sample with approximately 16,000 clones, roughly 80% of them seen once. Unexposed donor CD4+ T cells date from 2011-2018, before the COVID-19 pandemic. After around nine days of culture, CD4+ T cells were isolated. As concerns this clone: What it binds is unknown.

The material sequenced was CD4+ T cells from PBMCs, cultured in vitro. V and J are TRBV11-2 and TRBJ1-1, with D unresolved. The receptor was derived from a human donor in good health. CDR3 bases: TGTGCCAGCAGCTTCATCGCAAGAACTGAAGCTTTCTTT. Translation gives CASSFIARTEAFF.